These 3 T cell receptor beta chains share one sample of origin, sequenced in a study of graft-versus-host responses after intestinal transplantation. Their cognate antigens are unknown. Measured with immunoSEQ multiplex PCR; TCRdb has only the in-frame clones, and not every one. Of around 100,000 clones listed, 93% were seen once; the top ten hold less than 1.5%. Material: unstimulated CD8+ T cells sorted from spleen or lymph node cells, obtained before transplant. All receptors derive from a human donor who was the organ donor for an intestinal transplant.

V is TRBV9 and J is TRBJ1-3; D not resolved. This CDR3 spans 15 amino acids. Germline lookup yields CDR1 SGDLS and CDR2 YYNGEE. Trimming shortened V by 3 bases and J by 0 bases, and 10 bases separated the two germline ends. This chain's CDR3 is CASSATPGSGNTIYF. The CDR3 region has the DNA TGTGCCAGCAGCGCGACCCCGGGCTCTGGAAACACCATATATTTT.

The gene calls are TRBV5-8 and TRBJ2-7; a possible D gene is TRBD1 (5 bases). Germline V gene data show CDR1 as SGHTS and CDR2 as YDEGEE. The CDR3 has 13 amino acids. V was shortened by 4 bases and J by 7 bases, with 15 bases between the two germline ends. CDR3 loop: CASSAGHPGEQYF. The CDR3 region has the DNA TGTGCCAGCAGCGCTGGACACCCTGGGGAGCAGTACTTC. Full variable domain (outside the CDR3, taken from reference TRBV5-8 and TRBJ2-7): EAGVTQSPTHLIKTRGQQATLRCSPISGHTSVYWYQQALGLGLQFLLWYDEGEERNRGNFPPRFSGRQFPNYSSELNVNALELEDSALYLCASSAGHPGEQYFGPGTRLTVT.

CDR3 in DNA: TGTGCCAGCAGTCCTCGACTAGCGGACTACAATGAGCAGTTCTTC. It is translated as CASSPRLADYNEQFF. The chain couples TRBV27 to TRBJ2-1; TRBD2 matches 9 bases. The CDR3 spans 15 residues. Per germline, CDR1 MNHEY and CDR2 SMNVEV (reference sequence). V lost 5 bases, J lost 3 bases, and 5 bases stayed unmatched.